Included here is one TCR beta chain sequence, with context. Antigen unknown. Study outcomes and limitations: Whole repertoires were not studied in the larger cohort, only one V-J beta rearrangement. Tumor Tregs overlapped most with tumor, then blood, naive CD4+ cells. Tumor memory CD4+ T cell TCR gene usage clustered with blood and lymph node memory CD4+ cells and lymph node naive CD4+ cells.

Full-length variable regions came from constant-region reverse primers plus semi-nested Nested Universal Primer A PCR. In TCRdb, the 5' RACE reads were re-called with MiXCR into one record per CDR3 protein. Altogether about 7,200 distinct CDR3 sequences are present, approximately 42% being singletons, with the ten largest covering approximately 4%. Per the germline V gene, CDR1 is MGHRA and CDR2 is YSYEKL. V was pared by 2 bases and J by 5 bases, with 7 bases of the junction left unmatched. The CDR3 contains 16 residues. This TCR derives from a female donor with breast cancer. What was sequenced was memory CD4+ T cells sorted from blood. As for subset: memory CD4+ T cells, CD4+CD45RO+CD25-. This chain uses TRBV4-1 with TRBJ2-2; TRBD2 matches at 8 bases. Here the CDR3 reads CASSQTERGSTGELFF. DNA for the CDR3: TGCGCCAGCAGCCAAACCGAGCGGGGGAGTACCGGGGAGCTGTTTTTT.